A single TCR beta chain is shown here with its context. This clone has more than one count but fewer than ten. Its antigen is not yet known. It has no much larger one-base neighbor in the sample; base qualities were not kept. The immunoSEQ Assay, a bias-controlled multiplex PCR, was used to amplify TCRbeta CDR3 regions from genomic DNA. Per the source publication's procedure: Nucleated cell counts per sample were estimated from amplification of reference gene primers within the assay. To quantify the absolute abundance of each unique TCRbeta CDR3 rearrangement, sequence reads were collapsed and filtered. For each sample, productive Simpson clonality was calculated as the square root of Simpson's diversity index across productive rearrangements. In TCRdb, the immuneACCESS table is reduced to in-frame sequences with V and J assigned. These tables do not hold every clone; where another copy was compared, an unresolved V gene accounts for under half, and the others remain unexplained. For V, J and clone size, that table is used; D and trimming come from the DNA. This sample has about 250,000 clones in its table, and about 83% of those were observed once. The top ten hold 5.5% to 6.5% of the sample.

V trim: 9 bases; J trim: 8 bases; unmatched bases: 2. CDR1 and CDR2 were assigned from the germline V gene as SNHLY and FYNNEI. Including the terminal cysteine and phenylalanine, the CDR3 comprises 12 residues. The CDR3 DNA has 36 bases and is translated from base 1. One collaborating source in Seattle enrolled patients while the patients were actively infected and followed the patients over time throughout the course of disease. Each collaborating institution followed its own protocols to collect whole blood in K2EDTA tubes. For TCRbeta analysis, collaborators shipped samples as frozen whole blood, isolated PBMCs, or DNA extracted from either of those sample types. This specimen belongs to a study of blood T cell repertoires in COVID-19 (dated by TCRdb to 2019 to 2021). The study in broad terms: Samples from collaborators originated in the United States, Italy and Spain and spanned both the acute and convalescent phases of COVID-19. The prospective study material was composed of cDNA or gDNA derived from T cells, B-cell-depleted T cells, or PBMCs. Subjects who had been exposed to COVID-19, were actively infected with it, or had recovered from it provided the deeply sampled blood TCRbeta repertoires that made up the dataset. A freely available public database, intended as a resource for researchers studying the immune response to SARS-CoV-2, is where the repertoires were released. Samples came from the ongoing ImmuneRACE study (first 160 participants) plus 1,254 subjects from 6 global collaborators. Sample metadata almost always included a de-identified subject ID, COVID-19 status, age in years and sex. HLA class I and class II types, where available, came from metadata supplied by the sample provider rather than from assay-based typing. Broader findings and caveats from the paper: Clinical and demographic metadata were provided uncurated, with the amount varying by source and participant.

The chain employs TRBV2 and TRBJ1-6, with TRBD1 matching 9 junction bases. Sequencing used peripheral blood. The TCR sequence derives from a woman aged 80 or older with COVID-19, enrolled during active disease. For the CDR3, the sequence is CARQGAYSPLHF. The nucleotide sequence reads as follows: TGTGCCAGACAGGGGGCGTATTCACCCCTCCACTTT. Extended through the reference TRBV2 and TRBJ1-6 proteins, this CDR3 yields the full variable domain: EPEVTQTPSHQVTQMGQEVILRCVPISNHLYFYWYRQILGQKVEFLVSFYNNEISEKSEIFDDQFSVERPDGSNFTLKIRSTKLEDSAMYFCARQGAYSPLHFGNGTRLTVT.